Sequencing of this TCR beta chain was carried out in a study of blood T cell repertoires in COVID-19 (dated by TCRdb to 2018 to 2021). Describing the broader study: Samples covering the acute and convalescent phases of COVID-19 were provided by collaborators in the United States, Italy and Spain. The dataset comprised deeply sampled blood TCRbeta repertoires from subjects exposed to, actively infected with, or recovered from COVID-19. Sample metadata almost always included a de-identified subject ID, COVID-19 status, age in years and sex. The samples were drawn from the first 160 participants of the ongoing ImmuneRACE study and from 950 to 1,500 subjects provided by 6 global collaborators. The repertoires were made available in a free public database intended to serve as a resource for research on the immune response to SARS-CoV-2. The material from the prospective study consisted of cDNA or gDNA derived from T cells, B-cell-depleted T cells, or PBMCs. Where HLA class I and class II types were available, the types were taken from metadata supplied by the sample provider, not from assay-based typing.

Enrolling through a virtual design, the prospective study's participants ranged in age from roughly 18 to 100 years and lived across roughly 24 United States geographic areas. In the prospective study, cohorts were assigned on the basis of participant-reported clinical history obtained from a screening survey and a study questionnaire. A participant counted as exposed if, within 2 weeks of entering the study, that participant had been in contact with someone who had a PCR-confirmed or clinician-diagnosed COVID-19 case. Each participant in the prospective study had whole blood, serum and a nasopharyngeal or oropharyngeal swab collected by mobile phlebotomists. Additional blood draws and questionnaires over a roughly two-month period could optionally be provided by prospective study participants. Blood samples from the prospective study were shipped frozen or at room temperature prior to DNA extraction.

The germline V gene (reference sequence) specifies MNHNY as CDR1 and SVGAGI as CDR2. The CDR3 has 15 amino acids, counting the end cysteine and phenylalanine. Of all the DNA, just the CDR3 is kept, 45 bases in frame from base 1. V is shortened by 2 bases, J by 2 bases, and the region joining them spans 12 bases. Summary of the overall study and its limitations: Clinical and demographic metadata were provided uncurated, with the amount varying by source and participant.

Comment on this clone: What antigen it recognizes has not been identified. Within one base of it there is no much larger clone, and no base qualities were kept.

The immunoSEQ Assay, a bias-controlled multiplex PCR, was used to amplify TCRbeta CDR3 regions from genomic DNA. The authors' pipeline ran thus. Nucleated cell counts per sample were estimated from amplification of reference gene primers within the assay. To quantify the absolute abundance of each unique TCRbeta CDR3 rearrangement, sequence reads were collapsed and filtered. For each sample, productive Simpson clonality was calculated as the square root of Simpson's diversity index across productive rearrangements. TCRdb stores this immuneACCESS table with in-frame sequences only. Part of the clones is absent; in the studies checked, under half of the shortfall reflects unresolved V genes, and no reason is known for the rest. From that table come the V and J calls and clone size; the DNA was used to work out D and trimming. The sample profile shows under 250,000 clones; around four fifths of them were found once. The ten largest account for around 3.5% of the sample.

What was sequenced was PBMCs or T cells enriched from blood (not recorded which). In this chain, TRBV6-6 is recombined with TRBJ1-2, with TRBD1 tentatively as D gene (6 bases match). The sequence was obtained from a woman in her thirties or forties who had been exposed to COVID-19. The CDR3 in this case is CASSYVDRPNYGYTF. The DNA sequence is TGTGCCAGCAGTTACGTGGACAGACCGAACTATGGCTACACCTTC.